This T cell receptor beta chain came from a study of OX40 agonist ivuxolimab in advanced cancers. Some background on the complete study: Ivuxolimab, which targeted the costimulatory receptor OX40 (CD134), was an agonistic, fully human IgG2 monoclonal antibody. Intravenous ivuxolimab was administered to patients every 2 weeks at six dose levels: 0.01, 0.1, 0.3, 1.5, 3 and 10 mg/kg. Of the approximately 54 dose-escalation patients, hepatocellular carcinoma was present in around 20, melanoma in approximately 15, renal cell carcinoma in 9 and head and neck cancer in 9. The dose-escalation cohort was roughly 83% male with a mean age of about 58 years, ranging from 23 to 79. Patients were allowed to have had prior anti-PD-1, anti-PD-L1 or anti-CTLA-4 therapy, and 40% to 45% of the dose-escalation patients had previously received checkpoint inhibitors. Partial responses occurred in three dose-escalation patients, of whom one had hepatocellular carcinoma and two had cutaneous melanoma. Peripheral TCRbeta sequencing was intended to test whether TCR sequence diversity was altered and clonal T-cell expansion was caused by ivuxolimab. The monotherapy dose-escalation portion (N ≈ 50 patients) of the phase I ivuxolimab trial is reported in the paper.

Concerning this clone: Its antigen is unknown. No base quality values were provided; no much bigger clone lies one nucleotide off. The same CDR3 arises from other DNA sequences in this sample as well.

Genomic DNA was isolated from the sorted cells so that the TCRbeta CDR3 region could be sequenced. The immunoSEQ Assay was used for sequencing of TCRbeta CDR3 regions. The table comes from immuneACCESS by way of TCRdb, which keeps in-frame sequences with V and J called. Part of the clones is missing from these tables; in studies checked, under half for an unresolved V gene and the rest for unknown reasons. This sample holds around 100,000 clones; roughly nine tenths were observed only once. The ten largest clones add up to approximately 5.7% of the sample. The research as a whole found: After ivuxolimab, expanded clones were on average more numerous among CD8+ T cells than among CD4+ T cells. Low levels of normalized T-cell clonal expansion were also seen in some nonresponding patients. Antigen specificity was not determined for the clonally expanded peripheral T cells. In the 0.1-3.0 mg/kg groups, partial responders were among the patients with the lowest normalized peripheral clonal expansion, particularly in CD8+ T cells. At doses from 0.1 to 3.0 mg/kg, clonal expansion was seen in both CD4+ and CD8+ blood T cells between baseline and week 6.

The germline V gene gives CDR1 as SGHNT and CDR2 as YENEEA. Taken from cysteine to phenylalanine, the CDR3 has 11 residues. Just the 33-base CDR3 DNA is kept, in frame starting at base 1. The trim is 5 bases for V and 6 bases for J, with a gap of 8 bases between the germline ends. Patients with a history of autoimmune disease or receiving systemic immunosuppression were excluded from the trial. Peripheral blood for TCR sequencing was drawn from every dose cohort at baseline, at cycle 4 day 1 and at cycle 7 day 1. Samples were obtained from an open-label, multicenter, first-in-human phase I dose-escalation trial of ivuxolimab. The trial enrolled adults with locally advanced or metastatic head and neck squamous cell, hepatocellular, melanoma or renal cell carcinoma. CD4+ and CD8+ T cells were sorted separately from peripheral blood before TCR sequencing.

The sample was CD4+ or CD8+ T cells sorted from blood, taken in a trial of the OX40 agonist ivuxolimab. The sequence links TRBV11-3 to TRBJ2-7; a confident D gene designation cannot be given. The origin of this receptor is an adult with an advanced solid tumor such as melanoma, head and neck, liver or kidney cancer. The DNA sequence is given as TGTGCCAGCAGCCATCACAGCGAGCAGTACTTC. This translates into CASSHHSEQYF.